This TCR beta chain was sequenced during a study of T-cell reconstitution after alpha-beta-depleted transplantation in children. Study-wide points: Several hundred expanded graft clones reportedly were the source of alpha-beta T cells about two months after transplant. At the one-year point after transplant, T-cell counts and TCRbeta diversity were found to come mostly from T cells that had been newly produced. Surviving recipient T cells and thymic progenitors accounted for the high day-60 TCRbeta diversity observed in some patients.

Germline trimming cut 5 bases from V and 7 bases from J; bases unmatched to any gene: 8. Looked up from germline, CDR1 is SGHRS and CDR2 is YFSETQ. The CDR3 runs 15 residues. Preparation of the TCRbeta library was carried out with unique molecular identifiers. Each CDR3 protein gets one entry after TCRdb re-called the PCR reads with MiXCR. The sample has around 450,000 distinct CDR3 sequences; about 40% are singletons. This clonotype was seen ten or more times. The antigen is not known. The sample in question was PBMCs, obtained before TCRalphabeta/CD19-depleted stem cell transplant. This rearrangement joins TRBV5-1 to TRBJ2-1; 11 bases align to TRBD1. This TCR was sampled from a girl aged 2-10 years with aplastic anemia, due to receive a stem cell transplant. For the CDR3, the DNA is TGCGCCAGCAGGGCCGGGACAGGGGGACGGAATGAGCAGTTCTTC. This sequence encodes CASRAGTGGRNEQFF.